These 15 T cell receptor beta chains were sequenced from one sample in a study of T cells after yellow fever vaccination. Via MiXCR, TCRdb re-called the 5' RACE reads, giving one row per CDR3 protein. The sample carries around 310,000 distinct CDR3 sequences, around 4.3% recorded once. The material was PBMCs, obtained 15 days after the yellow fever booster vaccination. The source is a man aged 18 to 29 who received the YFV17D yellow fever vaccine.

This clonotype occurred many times. The rearrangement uses TRBV15 and TRBJ2-5; D possibly corresponds to TRBD1 (5 bases). This CDR3 spans 16 amino acids. The V gene's germline CDR1 is LNHNV and CDR2 YYDKDF (reference sequence). The V end lost 5 bases, the J end lost 0 bases, and 16 bases lay between the germline ends. DNA of the CDR3: TGTGCCACCAGCGAAGGGCAGGGAAGGTACCAAGAGACCCAGTACTTC. Amino acid sequence: CATSEGQGRYQETQYF. Full variable domain (missing parts from reference TRBV15 and TRBJ2-5): DAMVIQNPRYQVTQFGKPVTLSCSQTLNHNVMYWYQQKSSQAPKLLFHYYDKDFNNEADTPDNFQSRRPNTSFCFLDIRSPGLGDTAMYLCATSEGQGRYQETQYFGPGTRLLVL.

This clonotype has a handful of counts. V is TRBV7-2 and J is TRBJ2-6; tentatively, D is TRBD1 or TRBD2 (5 bases each). Germline V lookup: CDR1 SGHTA, CDR2 FQGNSA. CDR3 length: 19 residues. V lost 5 bases to trimming and J lost 4 bases, with 24 bases between them. The DNA for the CDR3 is TGTGCCAGCAGCCCAGTCGGTCGGGACGCCTTACCCGGGGCCAACGTCCTGACTTTC. Translation: CASSPVGRDALPGANVLTF.

The V and J genes are TRBV4-1 and TRBJ2-3; no clear D. Germline CDR1 MGHRA, CDR2 YSYEKL. V dropped 4 bases and J dropped 2 bases, with 13 bases sitting between them. The CDR3 is made up of 15 amino acids. CDR3 DNA sequence: TGCGCCAGCAGCCTAACTTTATCCCCCACAGATACGCAGTATTTT. Protein product: CASSLTLSPTDTQYF.

V is TRBV12-3 or TRBV12-4 and J is TRBJ1-1; D may be TRBD1 (5 bases). The length of the CDR3 is 14 residues. Trimming removed 1 base from V and 4 bases from J, with 10 bases in between. The CDR3 DNA reads as TGTGCCAGCAGTTTAGATGGGGCGCCCACTGAAGCTTTCTTT. As protein: CASSLDGAPTEAFF.

The chain is built from TRBV5-1 and TRBJ1-1; no definite D call. Trimming shortened V by 1 base and J by 1 base, and 11 bases separated the two germline ends. This CDR3 comprises 15 residues. Germline lookup yields CDR1 SGHRS and CDR2 YFSETQ. CDR3 amino acids: CASSLIGPSNTEAFF. CDR3 DNA sequence: TGCGCCAGCAGCTTGATCGGGCCATCGAACACTGAAGCTTTCTTT.

This clonotype was picked up a small number of times. The genes are TRBV11-1 and TRBJ2-3, with D perhaps TRBD1 (5 bases). From germline, CDR1 is SGHAT and CDR2 FQDESV (reference sequence). The CDR3 is 14 residues long. The CDR3 region has the DNA TGTGCTACAAAGAGACAGCGAAGTTCAGATACGCAGTATTTT. Translating it yields CATKRQRSSDTQYF.

This clonotype was observed at least ten times. V gene TRBV7-9 combines with J gene TRBJ1-4, with 10 positions matching TRBD1. The CDR3 is made up of 13 amino acids. CDR1 SEHNR and CDR2 FQNEAQ come from the germline V gene (reference sequence). Trimming at V came to 8 bases and at J to 6 bases, leaving 3 bases not matched to a gene. CDR3 amino acids: CASGGTGDEKLFF. DNA of the CDR3: TGTGCCAGCGGAGGGACAGGGGATGAAAAACTGTTTTTT.

This clonotype appeared many times. This chain links TRBV4-2 with TRBJ2-2, with D possibly being TRBD2 (5 bases). Germline-derived CDR1 and CDR2 are LGHNA and YNFKEQ. Trimming took 0 bases from V and 5 from J, leaving 10 bases between them. The CDR3 sequence is 15 residues long. DNA of the CDR3: TGTGCCAGCAGCCAAGAACAGACGGGGACCGGGGAGCTGTTTTTT. Amino acids: CASSQEQTGTGELFF.

This clonotype was seen more than once but under ten times. This sequence joins TRBV12-3 or TRBV12-4 and TRBJ1-3, with D perhaps TRBD1 (5 bases). This CDR3 comprises 14 residues. V was trimmed by 7 bases and J by 2 bases, leaving 12 bases between them. This CDR3 reads CASNVKTAGNTIYF. The CDR3 nucleotides read TGTGCCAGCAATGTTAAGACAGCTGGAAACACCATATATTTT.

This clonotype was seen many times. The chain uses TRBV6-2 or TRBV6-3 and TRBJ1-1; a possible D gene is TRBD1 (5 bases). The CDR3 extends over 16 amino acids. Germline CDR1 and CDR2: MNHEY and SVGEGT. Trimming stripped 0 bases from V and 0 bases from J, with 11 bases between. The DNA of the CDR3 is TGTGCCAGCAGTTACTCGCCGGAGGACATGAACACTGAAGCTTTCTTT. As protein: CASSYSPEDMNTEAFF.

A note on this clonotype: A much larger clone lies one base from this, so it may be a read error. This chain joins TRBV20-1 and TRBJ2-7; D is possibly TRBD1 (5 bases). The CDR3 sequence is 13 residues long. From germline, CDR1 is DFQATT and CDR2 SNEGSKA (reference sequence). Between the trimmed V and J ends, which lost 1 base and 8 bases, there was a span of 15 bases. CDR3 amino acids: CSARGRWGKKQYF. The CDR3 nucleotides are TGCAGTGCTAGAGGGCGGTGGGGCAAAAAGCAGTACTTC.

The gene calls are TRBV7-9 and TRBJ1-1; 8 bases match TRBD1. With V trimmed by 5 bases and J by 3 bases, 5 bases remained unmatched. The germline V gene has CDR1 SEHNR and CDR2 FQNEAQ (reference sequence). The CDR3 totals 14 residues. The chain's CDR3 is CASSTQTGDTEAFF. Here the CDR3 DNA reads TGTGCCAGCAGCACCCAGACAGGGGACACTGAAGCTTTCTTT.

The V call is TRBV4-3, the J call TRBJ1-2, with D maybe TRBD1 (5 bases). Trimming stripped 1 base from V and 5 bases from J, with 14 bases between. The CDR3 spans 15 residues. Germline loops: CDR1 LGHNA, CDR2 YSLEER. The CDR3, as DNA: TGCGCCAGCAGCCAAGGGTCGACAGCGAATTATGGCTACACCTTC. It is translated as CASSQGSTANYGYTF.

This clonotype was recorded a few times. The chain is built from TRBV12-3 or TRBV12-4 and TRBJ2-3; the D gene could be TRBD1 or TRBD2 (5 bases each). This CDR3 spans 13 amino acids. Trimming pared 4 bases from V and 4 bases from J, leaving 9 bases between. In nucleotides, the CDR3 is TGTGCCAGCAGTTCCAGGGAGTCAGATACGCAGTATTTT. Amino acid sequence: CASSSRESDTQYF.

This clonotype has ten or more counts. The chain is built from TRBV20-1 and TRBJ2-1; 9 bases match TRBD1. V was clipped by 3 bases and J by 3 bases; unmatched bases: 6. CDR1 is DFQATT, CDR2 SNEGSKA, per germline (reference sequence). The CDR3 has 15 residues. The CDR3 DNA reads TGCAGTGCTAGTGGGGGACAGGGTATCTACAATGAGCAGTTCTTC. As protein: CSASGGQGIYNEQFF.